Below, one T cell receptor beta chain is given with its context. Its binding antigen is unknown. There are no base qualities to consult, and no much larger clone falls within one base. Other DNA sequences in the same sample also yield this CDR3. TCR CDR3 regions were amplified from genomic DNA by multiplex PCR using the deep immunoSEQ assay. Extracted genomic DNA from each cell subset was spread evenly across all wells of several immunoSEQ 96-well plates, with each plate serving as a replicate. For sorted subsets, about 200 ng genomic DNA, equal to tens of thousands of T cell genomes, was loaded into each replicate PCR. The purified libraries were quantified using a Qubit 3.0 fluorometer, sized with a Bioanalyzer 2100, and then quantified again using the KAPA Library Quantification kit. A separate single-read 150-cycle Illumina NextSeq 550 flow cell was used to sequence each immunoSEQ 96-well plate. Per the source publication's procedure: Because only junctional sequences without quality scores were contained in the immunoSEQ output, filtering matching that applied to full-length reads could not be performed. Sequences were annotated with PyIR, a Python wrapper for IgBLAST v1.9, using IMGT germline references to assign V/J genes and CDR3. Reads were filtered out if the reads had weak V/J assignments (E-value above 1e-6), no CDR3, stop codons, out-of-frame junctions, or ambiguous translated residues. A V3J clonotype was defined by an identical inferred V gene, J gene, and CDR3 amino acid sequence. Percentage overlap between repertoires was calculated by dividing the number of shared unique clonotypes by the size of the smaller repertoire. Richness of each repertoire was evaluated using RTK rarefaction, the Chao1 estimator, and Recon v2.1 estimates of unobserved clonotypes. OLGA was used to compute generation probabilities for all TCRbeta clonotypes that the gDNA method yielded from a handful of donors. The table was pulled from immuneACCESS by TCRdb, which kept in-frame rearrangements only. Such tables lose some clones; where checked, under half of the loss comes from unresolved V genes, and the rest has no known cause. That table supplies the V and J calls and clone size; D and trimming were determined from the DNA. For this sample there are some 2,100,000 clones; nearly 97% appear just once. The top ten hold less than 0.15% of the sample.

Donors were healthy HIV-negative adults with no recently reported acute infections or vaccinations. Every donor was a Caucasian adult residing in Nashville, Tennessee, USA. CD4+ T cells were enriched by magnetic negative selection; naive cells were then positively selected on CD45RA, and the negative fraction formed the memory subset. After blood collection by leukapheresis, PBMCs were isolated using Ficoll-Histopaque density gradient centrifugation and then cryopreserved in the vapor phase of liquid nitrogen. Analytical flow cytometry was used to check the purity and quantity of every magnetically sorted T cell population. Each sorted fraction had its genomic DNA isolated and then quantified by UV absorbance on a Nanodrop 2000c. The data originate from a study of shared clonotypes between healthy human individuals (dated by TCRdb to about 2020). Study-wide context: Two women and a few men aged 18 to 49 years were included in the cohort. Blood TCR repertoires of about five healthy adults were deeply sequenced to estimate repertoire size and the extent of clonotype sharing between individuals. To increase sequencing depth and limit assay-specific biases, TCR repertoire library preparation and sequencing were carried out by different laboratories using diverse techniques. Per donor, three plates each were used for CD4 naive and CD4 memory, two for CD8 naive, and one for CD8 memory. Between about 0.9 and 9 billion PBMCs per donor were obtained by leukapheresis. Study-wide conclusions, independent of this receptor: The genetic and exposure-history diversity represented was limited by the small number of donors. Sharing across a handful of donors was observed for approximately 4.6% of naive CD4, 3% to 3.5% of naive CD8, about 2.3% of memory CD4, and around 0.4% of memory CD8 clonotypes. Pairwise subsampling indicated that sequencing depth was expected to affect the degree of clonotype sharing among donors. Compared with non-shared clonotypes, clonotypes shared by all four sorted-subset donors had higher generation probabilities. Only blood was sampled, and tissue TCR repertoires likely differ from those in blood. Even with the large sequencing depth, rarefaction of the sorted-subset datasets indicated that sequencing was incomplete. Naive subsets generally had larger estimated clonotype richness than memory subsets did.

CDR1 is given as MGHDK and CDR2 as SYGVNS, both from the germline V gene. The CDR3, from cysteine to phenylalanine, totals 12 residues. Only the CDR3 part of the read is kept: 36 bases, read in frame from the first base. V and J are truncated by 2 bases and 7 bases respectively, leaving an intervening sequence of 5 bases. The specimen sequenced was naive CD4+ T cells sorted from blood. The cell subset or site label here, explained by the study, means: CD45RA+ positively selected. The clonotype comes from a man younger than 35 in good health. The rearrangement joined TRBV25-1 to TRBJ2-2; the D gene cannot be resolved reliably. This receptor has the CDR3 CASSESVGELFF. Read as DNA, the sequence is TGTGCCAGCAGTGAAAGCGTCGGGGAGCTGTTTTTT.